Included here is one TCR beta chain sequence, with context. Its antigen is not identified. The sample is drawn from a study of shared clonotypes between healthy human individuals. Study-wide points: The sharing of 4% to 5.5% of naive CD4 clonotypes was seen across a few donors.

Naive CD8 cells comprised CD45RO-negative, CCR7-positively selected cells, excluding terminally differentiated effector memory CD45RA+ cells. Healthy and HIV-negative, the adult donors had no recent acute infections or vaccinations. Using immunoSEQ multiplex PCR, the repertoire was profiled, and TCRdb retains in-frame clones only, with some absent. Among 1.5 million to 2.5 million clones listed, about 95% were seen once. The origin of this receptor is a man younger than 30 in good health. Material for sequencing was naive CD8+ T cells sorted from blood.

The CDR3 sequence: CASSLSDGASYEQYF. The CDR3 DNA follows: TGCGCCAGCAGCCTTTCGGACGGGGCCTCCTACGAGCAGTACTTC. The rearrangement links TRBV4-1 to TRBJ2-7; D assignment may be TRBD1 or TRBD2 (5 bases each). Trimming took off 4 bases at V and 0 bases at J, with 13 bases between the two ends. CDR3 size: 15 residues. Germline V lookup: CDR1 MGHRA, CDR2 YSYEKL.